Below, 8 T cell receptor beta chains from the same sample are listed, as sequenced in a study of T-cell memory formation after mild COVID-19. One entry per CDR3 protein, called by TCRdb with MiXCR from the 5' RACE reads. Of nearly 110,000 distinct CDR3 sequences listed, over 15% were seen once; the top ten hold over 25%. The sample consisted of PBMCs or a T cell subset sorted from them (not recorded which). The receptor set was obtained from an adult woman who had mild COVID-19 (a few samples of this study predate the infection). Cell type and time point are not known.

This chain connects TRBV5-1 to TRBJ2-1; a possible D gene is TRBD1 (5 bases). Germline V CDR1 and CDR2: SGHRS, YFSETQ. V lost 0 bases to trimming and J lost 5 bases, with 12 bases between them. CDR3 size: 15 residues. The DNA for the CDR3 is TGCGCCAGCAGCTTGGCGACCGACAGACACAATGAGCAGTTCTTC. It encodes CASSLATDRHNEQFF.

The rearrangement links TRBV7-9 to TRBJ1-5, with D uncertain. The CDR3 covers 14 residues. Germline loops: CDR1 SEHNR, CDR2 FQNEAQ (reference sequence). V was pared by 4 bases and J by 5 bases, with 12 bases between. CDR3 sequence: CASSSQESYQPQHF. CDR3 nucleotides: TGTGCCAGCAGCTCCCAGGAGTCTTATCAGCCCCAGCATTTT. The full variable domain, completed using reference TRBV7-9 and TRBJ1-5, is DTGVSQNPRHKITKRGQNVTFRCDPISEHNRLYWYRQTLGQGPEFLTYFQNEAQLEKSRLLSDRFSAERPKGSFSTLEIQRTEQGDSAMYLCASSSQESYQPQHFGDGTRLSIL.

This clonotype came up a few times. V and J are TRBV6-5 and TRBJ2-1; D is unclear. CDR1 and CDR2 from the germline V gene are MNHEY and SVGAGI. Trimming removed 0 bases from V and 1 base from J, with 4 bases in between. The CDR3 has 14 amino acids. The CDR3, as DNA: TGTGCCAGCAGTTACTCGAAGTCCTACAATGAGCAGTTCTTC. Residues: CASSYSKSYNEQFF.

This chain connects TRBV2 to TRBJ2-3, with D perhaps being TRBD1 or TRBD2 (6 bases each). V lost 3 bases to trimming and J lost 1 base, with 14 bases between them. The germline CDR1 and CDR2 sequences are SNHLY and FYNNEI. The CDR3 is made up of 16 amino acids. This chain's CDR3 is CASSDEWGAGTDTQYF. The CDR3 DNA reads TGTGCCAGCAGTGATGAGTGGGGGGCTGGCACAGATACGCAGTATTTT.

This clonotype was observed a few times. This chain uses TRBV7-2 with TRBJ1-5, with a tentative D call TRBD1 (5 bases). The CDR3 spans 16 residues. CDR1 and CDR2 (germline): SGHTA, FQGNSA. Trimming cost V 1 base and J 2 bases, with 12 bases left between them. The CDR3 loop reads CASSLVGAQGNQPQHF. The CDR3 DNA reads TGTGCCAGCAGCTTAGTTGGGGCGCAAGGCAATCAGCCCCAGCATTTT.

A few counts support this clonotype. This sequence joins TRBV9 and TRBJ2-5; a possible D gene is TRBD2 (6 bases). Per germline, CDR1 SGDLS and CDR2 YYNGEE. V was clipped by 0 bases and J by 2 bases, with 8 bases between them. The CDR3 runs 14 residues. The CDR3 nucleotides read TGTGCCAGCAGCGTAGGGGGAGGTCAAGAGACCCAGTACTTC. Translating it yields CASSVGGGQETQYF.

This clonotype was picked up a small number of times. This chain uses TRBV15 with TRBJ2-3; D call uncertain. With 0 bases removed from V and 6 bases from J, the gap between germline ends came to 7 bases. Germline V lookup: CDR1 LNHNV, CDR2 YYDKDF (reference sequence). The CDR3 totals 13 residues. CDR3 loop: CATSRDLRDTQYF. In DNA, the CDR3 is TGTGCCACCAGCAGAGACCTAAGGGATACGCAGTATTTT.

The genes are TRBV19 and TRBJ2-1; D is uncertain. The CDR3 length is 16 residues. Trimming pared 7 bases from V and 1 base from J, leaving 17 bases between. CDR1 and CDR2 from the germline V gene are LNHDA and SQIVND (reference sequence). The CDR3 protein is CASTPLLVASYNEQFF. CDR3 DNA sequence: TGTGCCAGTACCCCCCTATTAGTCGCGTCCTACAATGAGCAGTTCTTC.